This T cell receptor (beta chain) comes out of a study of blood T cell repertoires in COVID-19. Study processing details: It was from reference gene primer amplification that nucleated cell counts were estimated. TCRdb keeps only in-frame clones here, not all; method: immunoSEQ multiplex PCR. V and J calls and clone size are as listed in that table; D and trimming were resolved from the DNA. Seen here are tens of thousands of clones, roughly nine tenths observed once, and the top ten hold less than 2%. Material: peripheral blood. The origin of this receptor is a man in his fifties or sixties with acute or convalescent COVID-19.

In DNA form, the CDR3 reads TGTGCCAGCTCACCAGACAGGGCACACTACGAGCAGTACTTC. This encodes CASSPDRAHYEQYF. This chain connects TRBV18 to TRBJ2-7; 7 bases are shared with TRBD1. CDR1 and CDR2 (germline): KGHSH, LQKENI. The CDR3 covers 14 residues. V gave up 2 bases and J gave up 3 bases; unmatched junction bases: 4.